This T cell receptor beta chain was identified during a study of T cell repertoires in cytomegalovirus infection. Overall study findings and caveats: Cumulative frequency (of public TCR beta family members) identified carriers of CMV plus the relevant HLA. The study found HLA-C-restricted CMV-specific TCR beta clonotypes dominating the ex vivo response.

Trimming left V 6 bases short and J 4 bases short, with 18 bases between. CDR1 and CDR2 from the germline V gene are MNHNS and SASEGT. The length of the CDR3 is 15 residues. Concerning this clonotype: The target antigen is unknown.

MiXCR, run by TCRdb on the reads, gives a single entry per CDR3 protein. The repertoire holds approximately 730,000 distinct CDR3 sequences, with roughly 28% as singletons. This sequence joins TRBV6-1 and TRBJ1-2, with D perhaps matching TRBD1 (6 bases). This specimen consisted of cultured CD8+ T cells from PBMCs, obtained from culture after CMV antigen stimulation. The sequence derives from a human donor in good health (CMV status not recorded). Some clones in this sample may be carry-over from other donors' samples. The DNA of the CDR3 is TGTGCCAGCAGCACCAACCCAGACAGGCCCTATGGCTACACCTTC. It translates to CASSTNPDRPYGYTF.